This T cell receptor (beta chain) was recorded in a study of blood T cells in healthy people across ages. General study findings and limits: Unsorted PBMCs prevented conclusive naive versus antigen-experienced comparison. In these data, TCR beta diversity tracked strongly with naive T cell percentage. As age increased, TCR beta diversity per million T cells fell in a roughly linear fashion. In the absence of known donor CMV status, changes in expanded clonotypes were possibly confounded.

A second about 7 to 11 cycle PCR used barcoded and J-beta primers. TCRdb used MiXCR to reprocess the 5' RACE reads, holding one entry per CDR3 protein. Here the sample spans hundreds of thousands of distinct CDR3 sequences, 32% being singletons. The table lists this clonotype with a few counts. Its matching antigen is unknown. CDR1 MGHRA and CDR2 YSYEKL come from the germline V gene. V was clipped by 5 bases and J by 0 bases, with 13 bases between them. The CDR3 has 15 amino acids. The receptor's source is a woman aged 80 or over in good health. The sample comprised blood. The rearrangement uses TRBV4-1 and TRBJ2-5; D perhaps matches TRBD2 (6 bases). CDR3 DNA sequence: TGCGCCAGCAGCGCGGGATTATCGTACCAAGAGACCCAGTACTTC. Translating gives CASSAGLSYQETQYF.